Below, 32 T cell receptor beta chains from the same sample are listed, as sequenced in a study of T cell responses to AZD1222 COVID-19 vaccine (dated by TCRdb to the early 2020s). This specimen's time point label, interpreted: baseline before first vaccination. Libraries were constructed by the immunoSEQ multiplex PCR assay. TCRdb's version of the immuneACCESS table is confined to in-frame rearrangements and falls short of the full clone set. An unresolved V gene accounts for under half of the shortfall where checked; the remainder is of unknown origin. The sample table contains 95,000 to 150,000 clones; only one count was recorded for roughly nine tenths of them. The top ten clones comprise about 1.5% of the sample. This sample comprised peripheral blood, obtained on day 0 of AZD1222 vaccination. Source of these receptors: an adult in good health.

As DNA, the CDR3 is TGTGCCAGCTCCCCGGGAGTTGAAGCTTTCTTT. It yields the protein CASSPGVEAFF. The V call is TRBV18, the J call TRBJ1-1; D unclear. This CDR3 is built from 11 residues. Germline CDR1 KGHSH, CDR2 LQKENI. With 6 bases removed from V and 7 bases from J, the gap between germline ends came to 9 bases.

The genes are TRBV19 and TRBJ1-1; D unresolved. The length of the CDR3 is 16 residues. The germline CDR1 and CDR2 sequences are LNHDA and SQIVND (reference sequence). V was clipped by 7 bases and J by 0 bases, with 18 bases between them. The CDR3 region is CASTTPQGIVNTEAFF. The CDR3 region has the DNA TGTGCCAGTACCACCCCGCAAGGCATTGTGAACACTGAAGCTTTCTTT.

The chain couples TRBV10-3 to TRBJ2-7; tentatively, D is TRBD1 or TRBD2 (6 bases each). Germline CDR1 is ENHRY and CDR2 is SYGVKD. The ends were cut back, 3 bases at V and 6 bases at J, with 18 bases in the middle. The CDR3 is 15 residues long. This CDR3 is CAISDLVGGGLEQYF. CDR3 sequence (DNA): TGTGCCATCAGTGATTTGGTGGGGGGCGGACTCGAGCAGTACTTC.

The chain recombines TRBV9 with TRBJ1-2; tentative D call: TRBD1 (5 bases). Trimming cost V 4 bases and J 5 bases, with 12 bases left between them. The CDR3 length is 13 residues. From germline, CDR1 is SGDLS and CDR2 YYNGEE. DNA for the CDR3: TGTGCCAGCAGCCCAGGTGGGGGGTATGGCTACACCTTC. Translated, it gives CASSPGGGYGYTF.

This chain's CDR3 is CASSSTSGGSYEQYF. DNA of the CDR3: TGTGCCAGCAGCTCCACTAGCGGGGGGTCCTACGAGCAGTACTTC. This rearrangement joins TRBV5-4 to TRBJ2-7, with TRBD2 identical over 12 bases. The CDR3 has 15 amino acids. V lost 3 bases, J lost 1 base, and 2 bases stayed unmatched. Germline-derived CDR1 and CDR2 are SGHNT and YYREEE (reference sequence).

The rearrangement uses TRBV5-1 and TRBJ1-1; the D gene is possibly TRBD1 (6 bases). The V gene's germline CDR1 is SGHRS and CDR2 YFSETQ. Trimming took off 7 bases at V and 1 base at J, with 14 bases between the two ends. The CDR3 totals 14 residues. CDR3 region: CASAQGLWNTEAFF. The CDR3 bases are TGCGCCAGCGCCCAGGGGCTTTGGAACACTGAAGCTTTCTTT.

The chain uses TRBV5-1 and TRBJ1-5; possibly TRBD1 for D (6 bases). This CDR3 spans 16 amino acids. Trimming took 2 bases from V and 4 from J, leaving 16 bases between them. Germline assignment: CDR1 SGHRS and CDR2 YFSETQ. Here the CDR3 reads CASSLTPGQMNQPQHF. DNA of the CDR3: TGCGCCAGCAGCTTAACCCCTGGACAGATGAATCAGCCCCAGCATTTT.

J is TRBJ2-1 and V is TRBV30, with 10 positions matching TRBD2. J gave up 2 bases and V 0 bases, and 1 base lay outside the gene matches. Germline CDR1 and CDR2: GTSNPN and SVGIG (reference sequence). The length of the CDR3 is 15 residues. The CDR3: CAWSVSGGAYNEQFF. The CDR3 DNA sequence: TGTGCCTGGAGTGTAAGCGGGGGGGCCTACAATGAGCAGTTCTTC.

Here the CDR3 reads CASSLAVNSPLHF. CDR3 nucleotides: TGTGCCAGCAGTTTGGCAGTTAATTCACCCCTCCACTTT. The chain links TRBV12-3 or TRBV12-4 to TRBJ1-6, with D hard to call. The CDR3 extends over 13 amino acids. Deletions cut 3 bases from V and 6 bases from J, with 6 bases between.

This sequence joins TRBV6-5 and TRBJ1-5; TRBD1 matches 11 bases. Germline V lookup: CDR1 MNHEY, CDR2 SVGAGI. The V gene end was trimmed by 5 bases and the J gene end by 9 bases; junction bases not matched to a gene: 9. The CDR3 totals 15 residues. The CDR3 loop is CASSPGQGGSGPQHF. DNA for the CDR3: TGTGCCAGCAGTCCGGGACAGGGGGGATCAGGGCCCCAGCATTTT.

The J gene is TRBJ1-5, the V gene TRBV6-2 or TRBV6-3; 10 nucleotides agree with TRBD1. Looked up from germline, CDR1 is MNHEY and CDR2 is SVGEGT. V lost 2 bases and J lost 1; bases outside the gene matches: 2. This CDR3 region has 16 residues. The CDR3 DNA sequence: TGTGCCAGCAGTTACAGGACAGGGGGGAGCAATCAGCCCCAGCATTTT. It encodes CASSYRTGGSNQPQHF.

The chain is built from TRBV2 and TRBJ1-6; the D gene is possibly TRBD1 (5 bases). The CDR3 runs to 14 residues. Germline V CDR1 and CDR2: SNHLY, FYNNEI. The V and J ends lost 5 bases and 9 bases respectively, with 14 bases between them. In DNA form, the CDR3 reads TGTGCCAGCAGTCAGGGAATCGTGGGTTCACCCCTCCACTTT. Translated: CASSQGIVGSPLHF.

As for this clone: Other DNA sequences in this specimen translate into the identical CDR3. Here the CDR3 DNA reads TGCGCCAGCAGCTTGACAGGGGTAAATGAAAAACTGTTTTTT. Encoded protein: CASSLTGVNEKLFF. The chain employs TRBV5-1 and TRBJ1-4; 7 nucleotides agree with TRBD1. V was pared by 1 base and J by 5 bases, with 2 bases of the junction left unmatched. CDR3 size: 14 residues. The germline CDR1 and CDR2 sequences are SGHRS and YFSETQ.

This clone came up once. J is TRBJ2-1 and V is TRBV29-1; D possibly corresponds to TRBD1 (5 bases). CDR3 size: 12 residues. Germline V gives CDR1 SQVTM, CDR2 ANQGSEA. Trimming removed 7 bases from V and 6 bases from J, with 13 bases in between. CDR3 sequence reads: CSGEQDSNEQFF. CDR3 nucleotides: TGCAGCGGGGAACAGGATTCCAATGAGCAGTTCTTC.

This chain links TRBV7-3 with TRBJ2-1; 8 nucleotides align to TRBD2. The CDR3 has 14 residues. J gave up 7 bases and V 2 bases, and 4 bases lay outside the gene matches. CDR1 and CDR2 from the germline V gene are SGHTA and FQGTGA. The CDR3: CASSLSGGMNEQFF. CDR3 DNA sequence: TGTGCCAGCAGCTTATCGGGGGGGATGAATGAGCAGTTCTTC. The full variable domain, rest sourced from reference TRBV7-3 and TRBJ2-1, is GAGVSQTPSNKVTEKGKYVELRCDPISGHTALYWYRQSLGQGPEFLIYFQGTGAADDSGLPNDRFFAVRPEGSVSTLKIQRTERGDSAVYLCASSLSGGMNEQFFGPGTRLTVL.

The chain recombines TRBV7-9 with TRBJ1-4, with 7 bases aligning to TRBD1. The trim removed 5 bases at V and 4 bases at J, leaving 13 bases unmatched. In germline, CDR1 is SEHNR, CDR2 FQNEAQ (reference sequence). This CDR3 has 17 amino acids. The CDR3 nucleotides read TGTGCCAGCAGCCGGGGACAGCCCCCTACATTTAATGAAAAACTGTTTTTT. This codes for CASSRGQPPTFNEKLFF.

This clone was counted a single time. The V call is TRBV30, the J call TRBJ1-2; no clear D. Germline CDR1 reads GTSNPN; CDR2 reads SVGIG (reference sequence). CDR3 size: 12 residues. Trimming cost V 1 base and J 8 bases, with 11 bases left between them. The CDR3 protein is CAWSGSMGGYTF. CDR3 in DNA: TGTGCCTGGAGTGGATCGATGGGGGGCTACACCTTC.

This sequence joins TRBV2 and TRBJ1-1, with 9 positions matching TRBD1. CDR1 and CDR2 from the germline V gene are SNHLY and FYNNEI. CDR3 size: 14 residues. The trim removed 5 bases at V and 1 base at J, leaving 2 bases unmatched. Here the CDR3 reads CASSRGQGNTEAFF. The CDR3 DNA is TGTGCCAGCAGTAGGGGACAGGGGAACACTGAAGCTTTCTTT.

The V gene is TRBV7-8, the J gene TRBJ1-1; a possible D gene is TRBD1 (5 bases). Germline CDR1 and CDR2: SGHVS and FQNEAQ. The CDR3 consists of 13 residues. V dropped 2 bases and J dropped 11 bases, with 15 bases sitting between them. The CDR3 is CASSLFRGARAFF. The CDR3 DNA reads TGTGCCAGCAGCTTATTTAGAGGGGCGAGGGCTTTCTTT.

The chain couples TRBV7-9 to TRBJ2-2; TRBD1 might be the D (6 bases). This CDR3 comprises 14 residues. V lost 6 bases and J lost 5, with 13 bases in between. The germline V gene has CDR1 SEHNR and CDR2 FQNEAQ (reference sequence). The CDR3 is CASSSLGQTGELFF. The CDR3 bases are TGTGCCAGCAGTTCCCTGGGACAAACCGGGGAGCTGTTTTTT. Together with reference TRBV7-9 and TRBJ2-2, the CDR3 gives the full variable domain: DTGVSQNPRHKITKRGQNVTFRCDPISEHNRLYWYRQTLGQGPEFLTYFQNEAQLEKSRLLSDRFSAERPKGSFSTLEIQRTEQGDSAMYLCASSSLGQTGELFFGEGSRLTVL.

This chain connects TRBV6-6 to TRBJ2-7; TRBD1 matches at 8 bases. The germline CDR1 and CDR2 sequences are MNHNY and SVGAGI (reference sequence). The CDR3 contains 12 residues. The junction had 8 bases not matched to a gene; V was cut back by 6 bases and J by 10 bases. DNA of the CDR3: TGTGCCAGCAGGAGCTCAGGGGGCCGCCAGTACGTC. It specifies CASRSSGGRQYV.

J is TRBJ1-2 and V is TRBV5-1; 7 nucleotides agree with TRBD1. Germline V gene data show CDR1 as SGHRS and CDR2 as YFSETQ. V was clipped by 0 bases and J by 8 bases; unmatched bases: 7. The CDR3 runs to 14 residues. Here the CDR3 DNA reads TGCGCCAGCAGCTTGGAACAGGGGAGACAAGGCTACACCTTC. Translation gives CASSLEQGRQGYTF.

As regards this clone: At one boundary the junction diverges from the germline segment, which might be a read error. This rearrangement joins TRBV25-1 to TRBJ1-2; no definite D call. Germline CDR1 reads MGHDK; CDR2 reads SYGVNS. The CDR3 length is 12 residues. CDR3 region: CASSESNYGYTF. In DNA form, the CDR3 reads TGTGCCAGCAGCGAATCTAACTATGGCTACACCTTC.

The CDR3 spells CASSIGGPTTDTQYF. For the CDR3, the DNA is TGTGCCAGCAGCATAGGGGGGCCCACCACAGATACGCAGTATTTT. The rearrangement uses TRBV7-2 and TRBJ2-3; either TRBD1 or TRBD2 may supply D (6 bases each). The V gene lost 5 bases and the J gene lost 2 bases, with 14 bases spanning the gap. This CDR3 region has 15 residues. Germline V gives CDR1 SGHTA, CDR2 FQGNSA. The complete variable domain, with remaining parts taken from reference TRBV7-2 and TRBJ2-3, reads GAGVSQSPSNKVTEKGKDVELRCDPISGHTALYWYRQSLGQGLEFLIYFQGNSAPDKSGLPSDRFSAERTGGSVSTLTIQRTQQEDSAVYLCASSIGGPTTDTQYFGPGTRLTVL.

This chain uses TRBV7-8 with TRBJ1-6; 7 bases line up with TRBD1. This CDR3 comprises 15 residues. CDR1 and CDR2 from the germline V gene are SGHVS and FQNEAQ. The junction had 4 bases not matched to a gene; V was cut back by 2 bases and J by 6 bases. The CDR3, as DNA: TGTGCCAGCAGCTTAACACAGGGGCGTAATTCACCCCTCCACTTT. It yields the protein CASSLTQGRNSPLHF.

The V call is TRBV2, the J call TRBJ2-5, with D unresolved. Looked up from germline, CDR1 is SNHLY and CDR2 is FYNNEI. Trimming pared 6 bases from V and 2 bases from J, leaving 4 bases between. The CDR3 runs to 11 residues. In DNA, the CDR3 is TGTGCCAGCAGCGGACAAGAGACCCAGTACTTC. This encodes CASSGQETQYF.

The chain recombines TRBV5-1 with TRBJ1-2, with TRBD1 as a possible D gene (6 bases). CDR3 length equals 15 residues. Germline CDR1 SGHRS, CDR2 YFSETQ. V was clipped by 0 bases and J by 4 bases, with 13 bases between them. Written as DNA, the CDR3 is TGCGCCAGCAGCTTGGCAGGGGAGATTGCCTATGGCTACACCTTC. Its protein product is CASSLAGEIAYGYTF.

The rearrangement joins TRBV7-6 to TRBJ2-2, with 7 bases that match TRBD1. This CDR3 has 16 amino acids. V was clipped by 1 base and J by 4 bases; unmatched bases: 6. Germline values: CDR1 SGHVS, CDR2 FNYEAQ. The CDR3 loop is CASSLEGTGATGELFF. In DNA, the CDR3 is TGTGCCAGCAGCTTAGAGGGAACAGGGGCCACCGGGGAGCTGTTTTTT.

This chain joins TRBV7-3 and TRBJ1-6; TRBD1 matches 8 bases. V gave up 5 bases and J gave up 7 bases; unmatched junction bases: 16. Germline assignment: CDR1 SGHTA and CDR2 FQGTGA. This CDR3 spans 18 amino acids. The CDR3 sequence: CASSHTRTGSGGNSPLHF. CDR3 bases: TGTGCCAGCAGCCACACGCGGACAGGCTCAGGGGGCAATTCACCCCTCCACTTT. Full variable domain (missing parts from reference TRBV7-3 and TRBJ1-6): GAGVSQTPSNKVTEKGKYVELRCDPISGHTALYWYRQSLGQGPEFLIYFQGTGAADDSGLPNDRFFAVRPEGSVSTLKIQRTERGDSAVYLCASSHTRTGSGGNSPLHFGNGTRLTVT.

The rearrangement links TRBV4-1 to TRBJ1-2; TRBD1 matches 11 bases. J lost 4 bases, V lost 2 bases, and 3 bases had no gene match. Germline assignment: CDR1 MGHRA and CDR2 YSYEKL. CDR3 length equals 15 residues. The CDR3 sequence is CASSQPGQGVYGYTF. In DNA, the CDR3 is TGCGCCAGCAGCCAACCGGGACAGGGGGTCTATGGCTACACCTTC.

The V and J genes are TRBV6-5 and TRBJ1-3, with D maybe TRBD1 (5 bases). Trimming removed 6 bases at V and 5 bases at J, with 17 bases between. This CDR3 has 15 residues. CDR1 is MNHEY and CDR2 is SVGAGI in the germline V gene. The CDR3 is CASSHRGEPRNTIYF. The CDR3, as DNA: TGTGCCAGCAGCCACAGAGGGGAACCCCGAAACACCATATATTTT.

The rearrangement joins TRBV29-1 to TRBJ1-4; 7 positions match TRBD1. The junction had 7 bases not matched to a gene; V was cut back by 4 bases and J by 8 bases. From germline, CDR1 is SQVTM and CDR2 ANQGSEA. The CDR3 extends over 13 amino acids. Here the CDR3 reads CSVGPQGGEKLFF. The CDR3 region has the DNA TGCAGCGTTGGTCCCCAGGGGGGGGAAAAACTGTTTTTT.